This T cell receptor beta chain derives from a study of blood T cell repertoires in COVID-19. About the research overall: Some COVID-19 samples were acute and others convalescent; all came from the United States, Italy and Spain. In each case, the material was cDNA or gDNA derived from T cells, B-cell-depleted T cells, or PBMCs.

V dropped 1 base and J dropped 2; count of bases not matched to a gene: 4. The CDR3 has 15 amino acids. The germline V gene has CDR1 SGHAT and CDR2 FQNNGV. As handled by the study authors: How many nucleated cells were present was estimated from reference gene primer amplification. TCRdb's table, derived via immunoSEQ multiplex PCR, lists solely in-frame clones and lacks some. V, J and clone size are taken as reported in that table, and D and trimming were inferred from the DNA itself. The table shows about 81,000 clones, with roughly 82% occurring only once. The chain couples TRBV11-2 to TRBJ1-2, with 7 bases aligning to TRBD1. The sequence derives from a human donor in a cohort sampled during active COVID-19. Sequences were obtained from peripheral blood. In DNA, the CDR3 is TGTGCCAGCAGCTTAGGGGACAGTTGGAACTATGGCTACACCTTC. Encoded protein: CASSLGDSWNYGYTF.